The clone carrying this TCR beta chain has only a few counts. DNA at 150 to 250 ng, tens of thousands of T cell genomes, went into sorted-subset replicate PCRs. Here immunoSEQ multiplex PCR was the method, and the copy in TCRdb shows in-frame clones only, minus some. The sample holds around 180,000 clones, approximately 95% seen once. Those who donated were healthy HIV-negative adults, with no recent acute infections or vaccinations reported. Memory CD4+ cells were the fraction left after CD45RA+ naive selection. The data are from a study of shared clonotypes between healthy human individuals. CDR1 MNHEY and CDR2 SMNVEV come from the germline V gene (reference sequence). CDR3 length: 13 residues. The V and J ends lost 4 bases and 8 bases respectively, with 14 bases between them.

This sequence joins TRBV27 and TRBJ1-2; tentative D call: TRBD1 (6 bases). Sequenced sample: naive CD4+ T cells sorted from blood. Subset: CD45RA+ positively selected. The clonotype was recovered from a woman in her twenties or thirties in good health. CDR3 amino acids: CASSSTGIGGYTF. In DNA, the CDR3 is TGTGCCAGCAGTTCGACAGGCATAGGGGGCTACACCTTC.